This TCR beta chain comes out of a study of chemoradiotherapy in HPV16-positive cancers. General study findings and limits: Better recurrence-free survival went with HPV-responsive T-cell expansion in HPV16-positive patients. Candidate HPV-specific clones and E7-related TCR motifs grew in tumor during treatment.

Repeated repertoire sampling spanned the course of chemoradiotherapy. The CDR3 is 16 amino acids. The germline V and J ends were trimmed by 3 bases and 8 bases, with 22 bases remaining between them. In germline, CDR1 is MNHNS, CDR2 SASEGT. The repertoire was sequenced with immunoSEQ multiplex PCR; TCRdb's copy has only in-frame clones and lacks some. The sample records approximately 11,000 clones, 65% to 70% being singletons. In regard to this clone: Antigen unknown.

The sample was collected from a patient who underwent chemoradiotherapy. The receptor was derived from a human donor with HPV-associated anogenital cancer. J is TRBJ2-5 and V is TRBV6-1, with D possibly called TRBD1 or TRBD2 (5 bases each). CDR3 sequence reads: CASSDGDATTKRTQYF. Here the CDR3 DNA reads TGTGCCAGCAGTGACGGGGACGCAACGACCAAGAGAACCCAGTACTTC.